The rows below give T cell receptor beta chains drawn from one sample of a study of T cells in localized non-small cell lung cancer. Sequenced by immunoSEQ multiplex PCR; TCRdb stores in-frame clones only, minus some. The repertoire includes 130,000 or so clones, around 90% of them detected once, and approximately 1.5% sits in the top ten. This material consisted of peripheral blood, taken before any cancer treatment. The source of these receptors is a female donor aged 60 or older with stage I lung adenocarcinoma. Both conserved end residues are part of each CDR3. D genes are given only for firm matches. Not all rows give a size; the values are once, few, many and, for expanded clones, a class.

v_call: TRBV18; clone_size: -; j_call: TRBJ2-3; d_call: TRBD2; cdr3_nt: TGTGCCAGCTCACCACCGGCACTAGCGGGACCGCATGAGTACACAGATACGCAGTATTTT; cdr3_aa: CASSPPALAGPHEYTDTQYF
v_call: TRBV5-5; clone_size: -; j_call: TRBJ2-3; d_call: TRBD1; cdr3_nt: TGTGCCAGCAGCTTGTTGGGACAGATATACACAGATACGCAGTATTTT; cdr3_aa: CASSLLGQIYTDTQYF
v_call: TRBV2; clone_size: -; j_call: TRBJ1-1; d_call: -; cdr3_nt: TGTGCCAGCAGCCCGAGGACGGACACTGAAGCTTTCTTT; cdr3_aa: CASSPRTDTEAFF
v_call: TRBV28; clone_size: -; j_call: TRBJ2-6; d_call: -; cdr3_nt: TGTGCCAGCAGTTTAAGGAGCCGACAGGCTGGGGCCAACGTCCTGACTTTC; cdr3_aa: CASSLRSRQAGANVLTF
v_call: TRBV29-1; clone_size: -; j_call: TRBJ2-4; d_call: -; cdr3_nt: TGCAGCGTTGAAGGCGGGGTGAACATTCAGTACTTC; cdr3_aa: CSVEGGVNIQYF
v_call: TRBV19; clone_size: -; j_call: TRBJ2-5; d_call: TRBD1; cdr3_nt: TGTGCCAGTAGTATAGCGTGGACAGGGGGCGGAGAAACCCAGTACTTC; cdr3_aa: CASSIAWTGGGETQYF
v_call: TRBV27; clone_size: once; j_call: TRBJ2-3; d_call: -; cdr3_nt: TGTGCCAGCAGTCCCAGAATTCACACAGATACGCAGTATTTT; cdr3_aa: CASSPRIHTDTQYF
v_call: TRBV27; clone_size: -; j_call: TRBJ2-5; d_call: -; cdr3_nt: TGTGCCAGCAGTTTATCTGGGGGAGGGACCCAGTACTTC; cdr3_aa: CASSLSGGGTQYF
v_call: TRBV2; clone_size: few; j_call: TRBJ2-7; d_call: TRBD1; cdr3_nt: TGTGCCAGCCGTGCTGGGACAGGGATAGGCGAGCAGTACTTC; cdr3_aa: CASRAGTGIGEQYF
v_call: TRBV30; clone_size: -; j_call: TRBJ1-5; d_call: -; cdr3_nt: TGTGCCTGGAGTGGAACGCCAGGGGTTCAGCCCCAGCATTTT; cdr3_aa: CAWSGTPGVQPQHF
v_call: TRBV6-5; clone_size: -; j_call: TRBJ2-1; d_call: -; cdr3_nt: TGTGCCAGCAGAACAATGGTAGCGCACAATGAGCAGTTCTTC; cdr3_aa: CASRTMVAHNEQFF
v_call: TRBV10-3; clone_size: -; j_call: TRBJ1-2; d_call: -; cdr3_nt: TGTGCCATCAGTGACCCCGGGGGCTACACCTTC; cdr3_aa: CAISDPGGYTF
v_call: TRBV25-1; clone_size: once; j_call: TRBJ2-1; d_call: -; cdr3_nt: TGTGCCAGCAGTGACCCCCGGTCCTACAATGAGCAGTTCTTC; cdr3_aa: CASSDPRSYNEQFF
v_call: TRBV2; clone_size: -; j_call: TRBJ1-6; d_call: -; cdr3_nt: TGTGCCAGCAGTGTCCCAGGAGGGCAGGGCTATAATTCACCCCTCCACTTT; cdr3_aa: CASSVPGGQGYNSPLHF
v_call: TRBV7-9; clone_size: -; j_call: TRBJ2-3; d_call: -; cdr3_nt: TGTGCCAGCAGCTTAGGCTACGGCGGGTCGCGCCCAGATACGCAGTATTTT; cdr3_aa: CASSLGYGGSRPDTQYF
v_call: TRBV18; clone_size: -; j_call: TRBJ1-2; d_call: TRBD1; cdr3_nt: TGTGCCAGCTCGACCGGGACAGCTAACTATGGCTACACCTTC; cdr3_aa: CASSTGTANYGYTF
v_call: TRBV7-3; clone_size: once; j_call: TRBJ2-3; d_call: -; cdr3_nt: TGTGCCAGCAGCTTAGTCGGTGCGGCCGAGGTGGATACGCAGTATTTT; cdr3_aa: CASSLVGAAEVDTQYF
v_call: TRBV10-1; clone_size: -; j_call: TRBJ2-3; d_call: TRBD2; cdr3_nt: TGCGCCAGCAGTGAGTCCACAGCGGGAGGGACAGATACGCAGTATTTT; cdr3_aa: CASSESTAGGTDTQYF
v_call: TRBV5-4; clone_size: once; j_call: TRBJ2-7; d_call: -; cdr3_nt: TGTGCCAGCAGCTTGTCAGGGACTGTAAGCGAGCAGTACTTC; cdr3_aa: CASSLSGTVSEQYF
v_call: TRBV2; clone_size: -; j_call: TRBJ1-1; d_call: TRBD1; cdr3_nt: TGTGCCAGCGGCCGGGACAGGGGTCGTTGGGAAGCTTTCTTT; cdr3_aa: CASGRDRGRWEAFF
v_call: TRBV28; clone_size: -; j_call: TRBJ2-5; d_call: TRBD2; cdr3_nt: TGTGCCAGCAGTTTCCCCCCAAATGGCGGGGGTGAGACCCAGTACTTC; cdr3_aa: CASSFPPNGGGETQYF
v_call: TRBV9; clone_size: -; j_call: TRBJ2-1; d_call: TRBD2; cdr3_nt: TGTGCCAGCAGCCCCGCTCCCACTAGCGGGAGGTTCTCACAGTTCTTC; cdr3_aa: CASSPAPTSGRFSQFF
v_call: TRBV6-5; clone_size: once; j_call: TRBJ2-1; d_call: -; cdr3_nt: TGTGCCAGCAGTAAGACTAGTTACTATGAGCAGTTCTTC; cdr3_aa: CASSKTSYYEQFF
v_call: TRBV2; clone_size: -; j_call: TRBJ1-2; d_call: TRBD1; cdr3_nt: TGTGCCAGCACCACAGGGGGCTCTGGCTACACCTTC; cdr3_aa: CASTTGGSGYTF
v_call: TRBV7-7; clone_size: -; j_call: TRBJ2-5; d_call: -; cdr3_nt: TGTGCTAGCAGTTCCGGGCCTAAAGAGACCCAGTACTTC; cdr3_aa: CASSSGPKETQYF
v_call: TRBV29-1; clone_size: -; j_call: TRBJ1-3; d_call: -; cdr3_nt: TGCAGCGTTACTGGGGCGTCTGGAAACACCATATATTTT; cdr3_aa: CSVTGASGNTIYF
v_call: TRBV7-8; clone_size: -; j_call: TRBJ2-7; d_call: -; cdr3_nt: TGTGCCAGCAGCTTAGCGCTCGGCAGGACCCTCTCCTACGAGCAGTACTTC; cdr3_aa: CASSLALGRTLSYEQYF
v_call: TRBV29-1; clone_size: -; j_call: TRBJ1-2; d_call: -; cdr3_nt: TGCAGCGTTGAAGTCTCGCAGGCCGGGTATGGCTACACCTTC; cdr3_aa: CSVEVSQAGYGYTF
v_call: TRBV7-6; clone_size: -; j_call: TRBJ2-2; d_call: -; cdr3_nt: TGTGCCAGCAGCTTAGGGGGCTTAGCGAGCACCGGGGAGCTGTTTTTT; cdr3_aa: CASSLGGLASTGELFF
v_call: TRBV25-1; clone_size: -; j_call: TRBJ2-1; d_call: TRBD2; cdr3_nt: TGTGCCAGCAGTGCCCGGCGGGAGCTGGGCGATGAGCAGTTCTTC; cdr3_aa: CASSARRELGDEQFF
v_call: TRBV10-3; clone_size: few; j_call: TRBJ1-1; d_call: -; cdr3_nt: TGTGCCATCAGTGAGCGTAGGGCCCTGAACACTGAAGCTTTCTTT; cdr3_aa: CAISERRALNTEAFF
v_call: TRBV5-6; clone_size: -; j_call: TRBJ2-4; d_call: -; cdr3_nt: TGTGCCAGCAGCTTGGTCGGGGGGCTGAGGGACATTCAGTACTTC; cdr3_aa: CASSLVGGLRDIQYF
v_call: TRBV30; clone_size: once; j_call: TRBJ2-5; d_call: TRBD2; cdr3_nt: TGTGCCTGGAAGGTGGTAGCGGGATTGTTCCAAGAGACCCAGTACTTC; cdr3_aa: CAWKVVAGLFQETQYF
v_call: TRBV6-4; clone_size: once; j_call: TRBJ2-1; d_call: -; cdr3_nt: TGTGCCAGCAGTGACCCATTCGCTGGGGGACAGCAGTTCTTC; cdr3_aa: CASSDPFAGGQQFF
v_call: TRBV19; clone_size: -; j_call: TRBJ2-7; d_call: -; cdr3_nt: TGTGCCAGTAGTAGGGGGCAGCGCTCATCAACCGAGCAGTACTTC; cdr3_aa: CASSRGQRSSTEQYF
v_call: TRBV2; clone_size: -; j_call: TRBJ2-2; d_call: -; cdr3_nt: TGTGCCACCCGCCGGCAGGGCCCGAACACCGGGGAGCTGTTTTTT; cdr3_aa: CATRRQGPNTGELFF
v_call: TRBV27; clone_size: -; j_call: TRBJ2-7; d_call: TRBD1; cdr3_nt: TGTGCCAGCAGTCCCTCGGGACAGGGGTTGTACGAGCAGTACTTC; cdr3_aa: CASSPSGQGLYEQYF
v_call: TRBV6-1; clone_size: -; j_call: TRBJ2-7; d_call: -; cdr3_nt: TGTGCCAGCAGTGAAACGCTAGGCCTAAGCTCCTACGAGCAGTACTTC; cdr3_aa: CASSETLGLSSYEQYF
v_call: TRBV5-4; clone_size: -; j_call: TRBJ2-1; d_call: TRBD2; cdr3_nt: TGTGCCAGCAGCTTGTATGCTATAGCGGGAGTAGTTAGGGGGCATGAGCAGTTCTTC; cdr3_aa: CASSLYAIAGVVRGHEQFF
v_call: TRBV12-5; clone_size: -; j_call: TRBJ2-1; d_call: -; cdr3_nt: TGTGCTAGTGGTTTACGGGATGATGAGCAGTTCTTC; cdr3_aa: CASGLRDDEQFF
v_call: TRBV11-2; clone_size: -; j_call: TRBJ2-3; d_call: TRBD2; cdr3_nt: TGTGCCAGCAGCGACAGGACTAGCGGGAGGGCCGTAACAGATACGCAGTATTTT; cdr3_aa: CASSDRTSGRAVTDTQYF
v_call: TRBV28; clone_size: -; j_call: TRBJ1-1; d_call: -; cdr3_nt: TGTGCCAGCAGTCTCCCACGGGGGGAGAACACTGAAGCTTTCTTT; cdr3_aa: CASSLPRGENTEAFF
v_call: TRBV6-6; clone_size: -; j_call: TRBJ2-1; d_call: TRBD2; cdr3_nt: TGTGCCAGCACCCTAGCGGGAGTGAGGAATGAGCAGTTCTTC; cdr3_aa: CASTLAGVRNEQFF
v_call: TRBV2; clone_size: -; j_call: TRBJ2-1; d_call: -; cdr3_nt: TGTGCCAGCAGGGGGGGAACGGGATTATCATACAATGAGCAGTTCTTC; cdr3_aa: CASRGGTGLSYNEQFF
v_call: TRBV6-4; clone_size: -; j_call: TRBJ1-1; d_call: -; cdr3_nt: TGTGCCAGCAGTGACGGGACGGAGAACACTGAAGCTTTCTTT; cdr3_aa: CASSDGTENTEAFF
v_call: TRBV4-2; clone_size: -; j_call: TRBJ2-7; d_call: TRBD2; cdr3_nt: TGTGCCAGCAGCCAACCCGGACTAGCGGAAGAGCAGTACTTC; cdr3_aa: CASSQPGLAEEQYF
v_call: TRBV28; clone_size: -; j_call: TRBJ1-1; d_call: -; cdr3_nt: TGTGCCAGCAGTTTAGCGGGGGGCACTGAAGCTTTCTTT; cdr3_aa: CASSLAGGTEAFF
v_call: TRBV25-1; clone_size: -; j_call: TRBJ1-1; d_call: TRBD1; cdr3_nt: TGTGCCAGCAGTGCCACAGGGGTTCGGACTGAAGCTTTCTTT; cdr3_aa: CASSATGVRTEAFF
v_call: TRBV28; clone_size: once; j_call: TRBJ2-1; d_call: -; cdr3_nt: TGTGCCAGTCGTAGACAGGTCGTAGATGAGCAGTTCTTC; cdr3_aa: CASRRQVVDEQFF
v_call: TRBV2; clone_size: once; j_call: TRBJ1-2; d_call: -; cdr3_nt: TGTGCCAGCAGTTCCAGAAGGACAGACTATGGCTACACCTTC; cdr3_aa: CASSSRRTDYGYTF
v_call: TRBV2; clone_size: medium-sized; j_call: TRBJ2-3; d_call: -; cdr3_nt: TGTGCCAGCAGTGAAACGGGAGTCGGTCGCACAGATACGCAGTATTTT; cdr3_aa: CASSETGVGRTDTQYF
v_call: TRBV2; clone_size: once; j_call: TRBJ1-2; d_call: TRBD1; cdr3_nt: TGTGCCAGCAGTGAGGCCGGGACAGGCGGCTTTTACACCTTC; cdr3_aa: CASSEAGTGGFYTF